Presented here are 20 T cell receptor beta chains from one specimen sequenced in a study of identical twins. Via MiXCR, TCRdb re-called the 5' RACE reads, giving one row per CDR3 protein. The table shows 450,000 or so distinct CDR3 sequences, with 12% to 15% occurring only once. The same data also contributed to another study, on yellow fever vaccine responses in identical twins.

The sample consisted of CD4+ T cells sorted from blood. These TCRs come from a young woman in good health.

This clonotype was picked up a small number of times. This chain uses TRBV12-3 or TRBV12-4 with TRBJ1-2, with D possibly being TRBD1 (6 bases). This CDR3 has 15 amino acids. V dropped 6 bases and J dropped 8 bases, with 22 bases sitting between them. CDR3 in DNA: TGTGCCAGCAGCTTCCCCATGGGGGGCGGAAGAGGCTACACCTTC. Its protein is CASSFPMGGGRGYTF.

In this sample, this clonotype turned up a few times. The rearrangement uses TRBV7-9 and TRBJ2-7; 7 bases line up with TRBD1. Germline CDR1 and CDR2: SEHNR and FQNEAQ (reference sequence). The CDR3 is 12 residues long. V lost 5 bases to trimming and J lost 5 bases; unmatched junction nucleotides: 3. The CDR3 sequence is CASSLTGHEQYF. The CDR3 DNA sequence: TGTGCCAGCAGCCTGACAGGGCACGAGCAGTACTTC.

In its sample, this clonotype was seen a few times. V gene TRBV18 combines with J gene TRBJ2-2; D gene uncertain. V was clipped by 3 bases and J by 4 bases, with 12 bases between them. This CDR3 contains 15 residues. The germline V gene has CDR1 KGHSH and CDR2 LQKENI. The CDR3 region is CASSPLGHATGELFF. DNA for the CDR3: TGTGCCAGCTCACCGTTAGGTCACGCCACCGGGGAGCTGTTTTTT.

This clonotype has only a few counts. This chain uses TRBV2 with TRBJ1-2, with 7 positions matching TRBD1. This CDR3 is built from 13 residues. Germline V CDR1 and CDR2: SNHLY, FYNNEI. V shed 6 bases and J 3 bases; nucleotides not matched to a gene: 4. CDR3 sequence (DNA): TGTGCCAGCAGCCCGGGACAGTACTATGGCTACACCTTC. Amino acids: CASSPGQYYGYTF. The full variable domain, rest sourced from reference TRBV2 and TRBJ1-2, is EPEVTQTPSHQVTQMGQEVILRCVPISNHLYFYWYRQILGQKVEFLVSFYNNEISEKSEIFDDQFSVERPDGSNFTLKIRSTKLEDSAMYFCASSPGQYYGYTFGSGTRLTVV.

This chain links TRBV2 with TRBJ2-3, with TRBD1 as a possible D gene (5 bases). The germline V gene encodes CDR1 SNHLY and CDR2 FYNNEI. The length of the CDR3 is 18 residues. V lost 1 base to trimming and J lost 1 base, with 18 bases between them. The CDR3, as DNA: TGTGCCAGCAGTGAAGAAGGTACTCAACCCAGGGGCACAGATACGCAGTATTTT. Its translation: CASSEEGTQPRGTDTQYF.

This clonotype was recorded a few times. CDR3 coding DNA: TGTGCCAGCAATAGAGCGGGGGGAAACACAGATACGCAGTATTTT. Translated, it gives CASNRAGGNTDTQYF. The chain uses TRBV4-2 and TRBJ2-3; TRBD2 matches at 9 bases. The germline gives CDR1 LGHNA, CDR2 YNFKEQ. The CDR3 totals 15 residues. V lost 7 bases to trimming and J lost 2 bases; unmatched junction nucleotides: 7.

This sequence joins TRBV5-1 and TRBJ2-2; D remains unclear. CDR3 length: 15 amino acids. CDR1 is SGHRS and CDR2 is YFSETQ in the germline V gene. The ends were cut back, 5 bases at V and 6 bases at J, with 17 bases in the middle. CDR3 sequence: CASRVGTSDAGELFF. The CDR3 DNA sequence: TGCGCCAGCAGAGTCGGAACCTCGGACGCCGGGGAGCTGTTTTTT.

This clonotype was counted a few times. The genes are TRBV6-1 and TRBJ2-1; 11 nucleotides agree with TRBD1. Germline V CDR1 and CDR2: MNHNS, SASEGT. CDR3 length: 15 residues. Trimming cost V 6 bases and J 5 bases; bases outside gene matches: 6. DNA for the CDR3: TGTGCCAGCAGGGACAGGGGGCGCTTAGACAATGAGCAGTTCTTC. It specifies CASRDRGRLDNEQFF.

There are a few counts of this clonotype. The rearrangement joins TRBV25-1 to TRBJ2-5, with 9 positions matching TRBD2. After removal of 1 base from V and 2 bases from J, the junction contained 8 bases not matched to a gene. This CDR3 contains 17 residues. The V gene's germline CDR1 is MGHDK and CDR2 SYGVNS. The CDR3 spells CASSEWGSGRRQETQYF. As DNA, the CDR3 is TGTGCCAGCAGTGAATGGGGTAGCGGGAGACGTCAAGAGACCCAGTACTTC. Variable domain in full (rest from reference TRBV25-1 and TRBJ2-5): EADIYQTPRYLVIGTGKKITLECSQTMGHDKMYWYQQDPGMELHLIHYSYGVNSTEKGDLSSESTVSRIRTEHFPLTLESARPSHTSQYLCASSEWGSGRRQETQYFGPGTRLLVL.

This clonotype appeared a few times. This sequence joins TRBV19 and TRBJ2-2; D is tentatively TRBD1 or TRBD2 (5 bases each). With 1 base removed from V and 3 bases from J, the gap between germline ends came to 9 bases. CDR3 size: 15 residues. The germline V gene has CDR1 LNHDA and CDR2 SQIVND (reference sequence). Written as DNA, the CDR3 is TGTGCCAGTAGTATAGTCGGGGCAGACACCGGGGAGCTGTTTTTT. The encoded protein is CASSIVGADTGELFF.

This clonotype was seen at least ten times. V and J are TRBV5-1 and TRBJ2-5; D may be TRBD1 (7 bases). This CDR3 comprises 14 residues. With 0 bases removed from V and 5 bases from J, the gap between germline ends came to 11 bases. Germline V CDR1 and CDR2: SGHRS, YFSETQ. This CDR3 is CASSLEAGQETQYF. CDR3 DNA sequence: TGCGCCAGCAGCTTGGAGGCGGGACAGGAGACCCAGTACTTC.

Details on this clonotype: This CDR3 fails to terminate in the conserved phenylalanine or tryptophan, so it likely reflects a read error. This chain links TRBV29-1 with TRBJ2-3, with 7 bases that match TRBD2. CDR3 size: 12 residues. V gave up 6 bases and J gave up 3 bases; unmatched junction bases: 3. Germline V gene data show CDR1 as SQVTM and CDR2 as ANQGSEA. The CDR3 loop is CSVRRGTDTQYL. In nucleotides, the CDR3 is TGCAGCGTCCGGCGGGGGACAGATACGCAGTATTTG.

This clonotype was detected a few times. The junction departs from germline at one end; a sequencing error may be responsible. The rearrangement links TRBV6-1 to TRBJ1-3; no clear D gene. CDR1 is MNHNS and CDR2 is SASEGT in the germline V gene. The CDR3 has 15 amino acids. This CDR3 reads CASTQGDQARNTIYF. CDR3 nucleotides: TGTGCCAGCACTCAAGGAGACCAGGCTAGAAACACCATCTATTTT.

This clonotype was seen a few times. The gene calls are TRBV7-9 and TRBJ2-5, with 9 bases that match TRBD1. The CDR3 runs to 15 residues. Trimming took 5 bases from V and 5 from J; bases not matched to a gene: 9. Germline V gene data show CDR1 as SEHNR and CDR2 as FQNEAQ (reference sequence). The CDR3 nucleotides are TGTGCCAGCAGCCCCCGGGACAGGGAGGGTGAGACCCAGTACTTC. Its protein is CASSPRDREGETQYF.

This chain links TRBV6-2 or TRBV6-3 with TRBJ2-6; D could derive from TRBD1 or TRBD2 (6 bases each). The ends were cut back, 7 bases at V and 4 bases at J, with 20 bases in the middle. The germline V gene encodes CDR1 MNHEY and CDR2 SVGEGT. The CDR3 contains 17 residues. CDR3 residues: CASTKPWGARGANVLTF. DNA for the CDR3: TGTGCCAGCACCAAGCCCTGGGGGGCGCGGGGGGCCAACGTCCTGACTTTC.

This clonotype showed up just a few times. This chain uses TRBV6-5 with TRBJ1-6, with D tentatively TRBD1 (6 bases). Trimming stripped 2 bases from V and 8 bases from J, with 19 bases between. The CDR3 is 17 residues long. CDR1 and CDR2 (germline): MNHEY, SVGAGI. For the CDR3, the DNA is TGTGCCAGCAGTTACATCACGGTAACAGGGCGGGATTCACCCCTCCACTTT. Encoded protein: CASSYITVTGRDSPLHF.

There are a few counts of this clonotype. The V gene is TRBV19, the J gene TRBJ2-1; TRBD1 might be the D (6 bases). The V end was cut by 0 bases, the J end by 12 bases, with 18 bases between. Germline CDR1 and CDR2: LNHDA and SQIVND (reference sequence). This CDR3 has 15 amino acids. In DNA, the CDR3 is TGTGCCAGTAGTATAGATCTAGACACAGGGCCTCGGCAGTTCTTC. Amino acid sequence: CASSIDLDTGPRQFF.

The V and J genes are TRBV14 and TRBJ2-6; the D is unclear. The germline V gene has CDR1 SGHDN and CDR2 FVKESK. The CDR3 contains 13 residues. Trimming cost V 10 bases and J 2 bases, with 9 bases left between them. This CDR3 reads CAIRNPGANVLTF. The DNA for the CDR3 is TGTGCCATCCGAAACCCTGGGGCCAACGTCCTGACTTTC.

This clonotype was detected a few times. The rearrangement uses TRBV29-1 and TRBJ1-4; D gene uncertain. The V end was cut by 4 bases, the J end by 4 bases, with 10 bases between. The CDR3 has 13 residues. Germline-derived CDR1 and CDR2 are SQVTM and ANQGSEA. The CDR3 reads CSVAGERNEKLFF. CDR3 nucleotides: TGCAGCGTTGCCGGGGAACGTAATGAAAAACTGTTTTTT.

The chain is built from TRBV7-8 and TRBJ1-1; no definite D call. CDR1 and CDR2 from the germline V gene are SGHVS and FQNEAQ. V was pared by 7 bases and J by 2 bases, with 17 bases between. This CDR3 spans 15 amino acids. The CDR3 coding sequence is TGTGCCAGCACGGCCGTTTTTCAGCTAAACACTGAAGCTTTCTTT. This translates into CASTAVFQLNTEAFF.